This section outlines one T cell receptor (beta chain) sequence together with its context. The CDR3 runs to 15 residues. The germline V gene encodes CDR1 ENHRY and CDR2 SYGVKD. V lost 9 bases to trimming and J lost 2 bases, with 18 bases between them. The data originate from a study of CD4 and CD8 cells across lung adenocarcinoma regions. One entry per CDR3 protein, called by TCRdb with MiXCR from the PCR reads. The sample contains over 7,000 distinct CDR3 sequences, more than 55% of which appear only once. This sequence joins TRBV10-3 and TRBJ2-3, with D tentatively TRBD2 (5 bases). The specimen was CD4+ T cells from the center of a lung tumor. This clonotype was sampled from a female donor with lung adenocarcinoma. The CD4 and CD8 labels of this study may be unreliable. The CDR3 region has the DNA TGTGCCATGGCCCGGGCGAGCGGTGACACAGATACGCAGTATTTT. Translating it yields CAMARASGDTDTQYF.